This TCR beta chain was identified during a study of CD8+ T cells in alopecia areata. Study-wide context: Patients in the treated group were given tofacitinib by mouth, 5 to 10 mg twice a day. Points from the study as a whole: Lesional scalp exceeded normal scalp in clonality, especially in alopecia totalis/universalis.

Sequencing used cDNA as its template, made by extracting RNA and reverse transcribing it. Profiled with immunoSEQ multiplex PCR; TCRdb holds only in-frame clones, not every one. This sample has about 150,000 clones, with under 60% found just once. The CDR3 totals 16 residues. Trimming removed 3 bases from V and 2 bases from J; junction bases left unmatched: 6. In its sample, this clone was seen a few times. The antigen is unknown. Here the sequenced sample was CD4+ T cells sorted from blood, taken at week 0. The sequence was collected from a human donor with alopecia areata. The chain couples TRBV23-1 to TRBJ2-3, with 9 bases aligning to TRBD2. TRBV23-1 is assigned to the ORF class and has an uncertain function. CDR3 protein: CASSHPGLAVTDTQYF. In nucleotides, the CDR3 is TGCGCCAGCAGTCACCCGGGACTAGCCGTCACAGATACGCAGTATTTT.